Listed below are T cell receptor beta chains from one sample, sequenced in a study of brain T cells in children with intractable seizures. TCRdb's copy holds only in-frame clones and misses some; the assay was immunoSEQ multiplex PCR. Of about 340,000 clones in the sample, over 90% were seen once. The sequences come from peripheral blood, collected more than 4 months after surgery. The origin of the receptors is a boy under two years old with tuberous sclerosis and intractable seizures. The CDR3 runs from the conserved cysteine through the conserved F or W. D genes are given only for firm matches. Not all rows give a size; the values are once, few, many and, for expanded clones, a class.

TRBJ2-3 TRBD1 TRBV7-3 once TGTGCCAGCAGCCTCAACAGGGGAAACACAGATACGCAGTATTTT CASSLNRGNTDTQYF
TRBJ1-1 NA TRBV2 NA TGTGCCAGCAGTGAAGCCGGGCAGGCGAGTTCCAAAGCTTTCTTT CASSEAGQASSKAFF
TRBJ2-7 NA TRBV7-9 NA TGTGCCAGCAGCCCCCCCTTGGGGGCTAAAACGAACTTC CASSPPLGAKTNF
TRBJ2-7 TRBD1 TRBV14 NA TGTGCCAGCAGCCTCGTGCATTACAACAGGGGGGTGGACGAGCAGTACTTC CASSLVHYNRGVDEQYF
TRBJ2-7 NA TRBV11-3 NA TGTGCCAGCAGCACCAGGGACTCCTACGAGCAGTACTTC CASSTRDSYEQYF
TRBJ2-1 NA TRBV19 NA TGTGCCAGTAGCCCACTAGCTCACAATGAGCAGTTCTTC CASSPLAHNEQFF
TRBJ1-1 TRBD1 TRBV6-5 NA TGTGCCAGCAGTTGGATGACAGGGACGAGCACTGAAGCTTTCTTT CASSWMTGTSTEAFF
TRBJ2-7 TRBD2 TRBV7-9 NA TGTGCCAGCAGCTTAAGGGTGGAAATAGCGGGAGCCCCTTCCTACGAGCAGTACTTC CASSLRVEIAGAPSYEQYF
TRBJ2-1 TRBD2 TRBV5-1 NA TGCGCCAGCAGTTTGCTAGCGGGAGGTGAAAATGAGCAGTTCTTC CASSLLAGGENEQFF
TRBJ2-7 NA TRBV7-9 NA TGTGCCAGCAGCCCCCGGGACGGCAAACACTACGAGCAGTACTTC CASSPRDGKHYEQYF
TRBJ2-5 NA TRBV4-1 NA TGCGCCAGCAGCCAAATTCAGCGGGCCGACCGGGAGACCCAGTACTTC CASSQIQRADRETQYF
TRBJ2-5 TRBD1 TRBV5-1 NA TGCGCCAGCAGCTCCGGGACAGAGATGGGGGAGACCCAGTACTTC CASSSGTEMGETQYF
TRBJ1-1 NA TRBV7-9 NA TGTGCCAGCAGCTTAACACCAACTGAAGCTTTCTTT CASSLTPTEAFF
TRBJ2-1 NA TRBV19 NA TGTGCCAGTAGTATTTTCGCCTATAACAATGAGCAGTTCTTC CASSIFAYNNEQFF
TRBJ2-7 NA TRBV5-1 few TGCGCCAGCAGCTTGGGGGTCTCCTACGAGCAGTACTTC CASSLGVSYEQYF
TRBJ1-4 NA TRBV9 once TGTGCCAGCAGCGGACTTACAGGGAACGAAAAACTGTTTTTT CASSGLTGNEKLFF
TRBJ2-1 TRBD2 TRBV11-2 NA TGTGCCAGCAGCTCAGCGGGGGGCCCGCTCCTCTTC CASSSAGGPLLF
TRBJ1-1 NA TRBV27 NA TGTGCCAGCAGTTTCAGGGGTTCGAACACTGAAGCTTTCTTT CASSFRGSNTEAFF
TRBJ1-1 NA TRBV5-6 NA TGTGCCAGCAGCCTGAAATGGGGGGGCAACACTGAAGCTTTCTTT CASSLKWGGNTEAFF
TRBJ1-2 NA TRBV18 NA TGTGCCAGCTCACCATATCTCGATCAGGGAGGCTCGAGCTATGGCTACACCTTC CASSPYLDQGGSSYGYTF
TRBJ2-5 NA TRBV6-5 NA TGTGCCAGCAGTCCAGAGGGGAGGGAGACCCAGTACTTC CASSPEGRETQYF
TRBJ2-3 NA TRBV30 NA TGTGCCTGGAGTGTACTGGGGGGCACAGATACGCAGTATTTT CAWSVLGGTDTQYF
TRBJ2-7 NA TRBV5-1 once TGCGCCAGCAGCGCAGGCGGGACTTTGAGCTCCTACGAGCAGTACTTC CASSAGGTLSSYEQYF
TRBJ2-2 NA TRBV19 NA TGTGCCAGTAGTATAGGAGGGGGAAGGAACACCGGGGAGCTGTTTTTT CASSIGGGRNTGELFF
TRBJ2-5 TRBD1 TRBV7-9 NA TGTGCCAGCAGCGCAACAGGGGGAGAGACCCAGTACTTC CASSATGGETQYF
TRBJ2-2 NA TRBV15 NA TGTGCCACCAGCTGGAGGGCGGCCACCGGGGAGCTGTTTTTT CATSWRAATGELFF
TRBJ2-3 TRBD1 TRBV27 NA TGTGCCAGCAGTATCAGACAGGGACCTACAGATACGCAGTATTTT CASSIRQGPTDTQYF
TRBJ1-2 NA TRBV7-5 once TGTGCCAGAAGCCCCCGGTGTCTGTCCTATGGCTACACCTTC CARSPRCLSYGYTF
TRBJ1-1 NA TRBV6-5 NA TGTGCCAGCAGACTCGACGTAGGGGACACTGAAGCTTTCTTT CASRLDVGDTEAFF
TRBJ1-2 NA TRBV25-1 once TGTGCCAGCAGTGTAGGTGACCGCTATGGCTACACCTTC CASSVGDRYGYTF
TRBJ2-1 TRBD2 TRBV2 NA TGTGCCAGCAGTATTGGGACTAGCCGTGAGCAGTTCTTC CASSIGTSREQFF
TRBJ1-2 NA TRBV5-1 NA TGCGCCAGCAGCCCGGCAGGGCAGGTCCGCAGGGGCTACACCTTC CASSPAGQVRRGYTF
TRBJ1-2 TRBD1 TRBV5-6 NA TGTGCCAGCAGCTTGGGGACAGGGCGAGTAAACACCTTC CASSLGTGRVNTF
TRBJ2-1 TRBD2 TRBV7-9 NA TGTGCCAGCCGAGCGGGGTCCTACAATGAGCAGTTCTTC CASRAGSYNEQFF
TRBJ2-6 NA TRBV7-9 NA TGTGCCAGCAGCTTCGGCAGGGGCGGGTCTGGGGCCAACGTCCTGACTTTC CASSFGRGGSGANVLTF
TRBJ1-6 NA TRBV4-1 NA TGCGCCAGCAGCCAAGATCAGGTTTATAATTCACCCCTCCACTTT CASSQDQVYNSPLHF
TRBJ2-7 TRBD2 TRBV29-1 NA TGCAGCGTTGAAGCCCCTAGCGGGAAACCCTACGAGCAGTACTTC CSVEAPSGKPYEQYF
TRBJ2-3 NA TRBV30 once TGTGCCTGGAAGTACGGGGGAGCTGACACAGATACGCAGTATTTT CAWKYGGADTDTQYF
TRBJ2-1 NA TRBV4-2 NA TGTGCCAGCAGCCAATCCACCTACAATGAGCAGTTCTTC CASSQSTYNEQFF
TRBJ2-1 NA TRBV19 NA TGTGCCAGTAGTCCCGGGCCCACCCCCGGGAAAACTGAGCAGTTCTTC CASSPGPTPGKTEQFF
TRBJ2-3 TRBD2 TRBV7-9 NA TGTGCCAGCAGCTTAGGGGGACTAGCGGAAAGGTTCCCAGATACGCAGTATTTT CASSLGGLAERFPDTQYF
TRBJ2-5 TRBD2 TRBV4-2 NA TGTGCCAGCAGCCAGAGAGTGGGGGGGGGACAAGAGACCCAGTACTTC CASSQRVGGGQETQYF
TRBJ1-4 NA TRBV6-1 NA TGTGCCAGCAGTGAAGGGGGACCAGGTGAAAAACTGTTTTTT CASSEGGPGEKLFF
TRBJ1-5 NA TRBV3-1/TRBV3-2 NA TGTGCCAGCAGCCTGCAACAGGGAGGCAGCAATCAGCCCCAGCATTTT CASSLQQGGSNQPQHF
TRBJ2-7 TRBD2 TRBV11-1 NA TGTGCCAGCAGCTTGGGGCTAGCGGGGAGCTACGAGCAGTACTTC CASSLGLAGSYEQYF
TRBJ1-1 NA TRBV19 NA TGTGCCAGTAGTATTTGGCTCAAGAACACTGAAGCTTTCTTT CASSIWLKNTEAFF
TRBJ1-1 TRBD1 TRBV12-3/TRBV12-4 NA TGTGCCAGCAGTTTTATTAGAGGGGGCACGGCTTTCTTT CASSFIRGGTAFF
TRBJ1-1 NA TRBV2 NA TGTGCCAGCAGTGAAGGAAGAGAAAGGCCCACTGAAGCTTTCTTT CASSEGRERPTEAFF
TRBJ2-1 TRBD1 TRBV6-4 NA TGTGCCAGCAGTGACTCGAAGGACAGGAGTAACAATGAGCAGTTCTTC CASSDSKDRSNNEQFF
TRBJ2-3 NA TRBV21-1 NA TGTGCCAGCAGCAAAGTAACCACGGTTAACGGACTCGAGAAGTCCACAGATACGCAGTATTTT CASSKVTTVNGLEKSTDTQYF
TRBJ1-2 TRBD1 TRBV9 NA TGTGCCAGCAGCGTAGGAAGAGGGACAGGAGGGTTTTATGGCTACACCTTC CASSVGRGTGGFYGYTF
TRBJ2-1 TRBD2 TRBV27 NA TGTGCCAGCAGTAAACTAGCGGGGGGGCTGAATGAGCAGTTCTTC CASSKLAGGLNEQFF
TRBJ2-4 NA TRBV24-1 NA TGTGCCACCAGTGATGGTTCGGGACGGGAAGAAAACATTCAGTACTTC CATSDGSGREENIQYF
TRBJ2-3 NA TRBV19 NA TGTGCCAGTAGTATAGGATTAAGCGGACCCACAGATACGCAGTATTTT CASSIGLSGPTDTQYF
TRBJ1-4 NA TRBV2 NA TGTGCCAGCAGTGGGGGCGGTGCAACTAATGAAAAACTGTTTTTT CASSGGGATNEKLFF
TRBJ1-5 NA TRBV19 NA TGTGCCAGTAGTATAGCCGAGGGGGGGCCCCAGCATTTT CASSIAEGGPQHF
TRBJ1-3 NA TRBV10-3 NA TGTGCCATCAGTGAAACGAGCTCTGGAAACACCATATATTTT CAISETSSGNTIYF
TRBJ2-7 TRBD1 TRBV4-1 NA TGCGCCAGCAGCCAAGAAATAATCCGGACAGGGGATTACGAGCAGTACTTC CASSQEIIRTGDYEQYF